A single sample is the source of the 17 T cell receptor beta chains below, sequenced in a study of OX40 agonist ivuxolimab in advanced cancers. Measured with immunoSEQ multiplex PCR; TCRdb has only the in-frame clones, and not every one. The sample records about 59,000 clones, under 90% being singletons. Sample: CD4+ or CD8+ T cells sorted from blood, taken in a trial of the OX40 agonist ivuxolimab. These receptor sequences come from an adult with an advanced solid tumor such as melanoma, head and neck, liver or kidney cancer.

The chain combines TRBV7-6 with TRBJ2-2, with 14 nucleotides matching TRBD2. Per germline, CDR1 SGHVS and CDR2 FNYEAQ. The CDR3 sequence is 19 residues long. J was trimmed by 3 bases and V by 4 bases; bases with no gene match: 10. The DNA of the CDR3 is TGTGCCAGCAGCTGGCCCGGGACTAGCGGGAGTCTGGACACCGGGGAGCTGTTTTTT. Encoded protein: CASSWPGTSGSLDTGELFF.

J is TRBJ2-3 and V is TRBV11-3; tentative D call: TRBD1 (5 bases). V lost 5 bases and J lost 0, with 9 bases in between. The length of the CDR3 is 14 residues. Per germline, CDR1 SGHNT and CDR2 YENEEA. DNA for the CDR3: TGTGCCAGCAGCCAGGGTCCTAGCACAGATACGCAGTATTTT. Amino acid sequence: CASSQGPSTDTQYF.

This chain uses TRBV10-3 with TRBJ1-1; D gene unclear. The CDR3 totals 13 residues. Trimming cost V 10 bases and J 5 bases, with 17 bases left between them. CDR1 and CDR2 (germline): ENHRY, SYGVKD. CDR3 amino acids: CASLPSSETEAFF. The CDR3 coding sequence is TGTGCCAGCCTACCATCAAGTGAGACTGAAGCTTTCTTT.

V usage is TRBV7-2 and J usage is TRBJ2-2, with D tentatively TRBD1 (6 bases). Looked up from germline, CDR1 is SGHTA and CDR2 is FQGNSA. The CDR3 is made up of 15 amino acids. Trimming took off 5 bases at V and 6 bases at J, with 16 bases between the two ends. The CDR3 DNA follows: TGTGCCAGCAGCCGGGACAACTCTTCCCCCGGGGAGCTGTTTTTT. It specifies CASSRDNSSPGELFF.

For the CDR3, the DNA is TGTGCCAGCAGCTTAGCTTTCCCCCGGGGGGGCGAGGATACGCAGTATTTT. Translation gives CASSLAFPRGGEDTQYF. V usage is TRBV7-2 and J usage is TRBJ2-3; 8 nucleotides agree with TRBD2. V lost 0 bases to trimming and J lost 6 bases; unmatched junction nucleotides: 11. This CDR3 comprises 17 residues. Per germline, CDR1 SGHTA and CDR2 FQGNSA.

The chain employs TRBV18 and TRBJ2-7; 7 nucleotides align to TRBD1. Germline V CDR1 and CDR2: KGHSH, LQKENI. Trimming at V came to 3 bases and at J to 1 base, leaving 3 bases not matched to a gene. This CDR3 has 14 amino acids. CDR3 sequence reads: CASSPGTASYEQYF. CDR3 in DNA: TGTGCCAGCTCACCCGGGACAGCTTCCTACGAGCAGTACTTC.

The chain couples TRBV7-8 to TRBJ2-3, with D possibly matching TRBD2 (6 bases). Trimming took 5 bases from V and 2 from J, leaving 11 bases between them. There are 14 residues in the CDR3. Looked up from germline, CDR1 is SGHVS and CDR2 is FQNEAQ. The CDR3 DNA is TGTGCCAGCAGCACGGGACTCTCCACAGATACGCAGTATTTT. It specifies CASSTGLSTDTQYF.

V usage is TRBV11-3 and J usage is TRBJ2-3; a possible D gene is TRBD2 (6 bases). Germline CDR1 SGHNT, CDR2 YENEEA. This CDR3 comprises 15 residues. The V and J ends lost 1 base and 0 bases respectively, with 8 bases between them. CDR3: CASSLGGTSTDTQYF. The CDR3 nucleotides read TGTGCCAGCAGCTTAGGCGGGACTAGCACAGATACGCAGTATTTT.

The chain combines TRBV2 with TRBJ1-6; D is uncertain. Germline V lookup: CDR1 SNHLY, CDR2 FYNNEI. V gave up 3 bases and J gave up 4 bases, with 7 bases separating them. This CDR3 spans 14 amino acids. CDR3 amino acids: CASSENGYNSPLHF. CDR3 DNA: TGTGCCAGCAGTGAGAATGGTTATAATTCACCCCTCCACTTT.

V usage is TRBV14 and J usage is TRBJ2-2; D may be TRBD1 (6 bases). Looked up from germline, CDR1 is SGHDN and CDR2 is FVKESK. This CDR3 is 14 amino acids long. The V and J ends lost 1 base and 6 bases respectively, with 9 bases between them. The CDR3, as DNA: TGTGCCAGCAGCCAAGGGGCAGGGGCCGGGGAGCTGTTTTTT. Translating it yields CASSQGAGAGELFF.

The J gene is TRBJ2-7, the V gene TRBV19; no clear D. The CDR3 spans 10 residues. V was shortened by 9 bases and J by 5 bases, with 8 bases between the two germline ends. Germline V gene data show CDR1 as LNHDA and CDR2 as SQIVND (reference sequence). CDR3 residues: CARNRHEQYF. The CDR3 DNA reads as TGTGCCAGGAATCGTCACGAGCAGTACTTC.

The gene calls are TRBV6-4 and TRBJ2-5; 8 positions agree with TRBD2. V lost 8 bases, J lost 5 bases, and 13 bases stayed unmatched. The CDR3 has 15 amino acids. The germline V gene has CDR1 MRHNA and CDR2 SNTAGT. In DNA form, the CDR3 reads TGTGCCAGCCAGTCGGCGCGGGAGGTTCGGGAGACCCAGTACTTC. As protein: CASQSAREVRETQYF.

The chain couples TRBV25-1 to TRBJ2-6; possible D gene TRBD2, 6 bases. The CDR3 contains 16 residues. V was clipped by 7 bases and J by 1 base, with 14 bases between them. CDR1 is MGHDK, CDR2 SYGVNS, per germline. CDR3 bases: TGTGCCAGCACGCAGTCAGGGAGGTCTGGGGCCAACGTCCTGACTTTC. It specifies CASTQSGRSGANVLTF.

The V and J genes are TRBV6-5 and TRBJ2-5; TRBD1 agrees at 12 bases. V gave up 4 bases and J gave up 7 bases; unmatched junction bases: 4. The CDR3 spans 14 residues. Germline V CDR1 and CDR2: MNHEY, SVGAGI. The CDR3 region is CASSWDRGRGTQYF. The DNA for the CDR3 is TGTGCCAGCAGTTGGGACAGGGGGCGTGGGACCCAGTACTTC.

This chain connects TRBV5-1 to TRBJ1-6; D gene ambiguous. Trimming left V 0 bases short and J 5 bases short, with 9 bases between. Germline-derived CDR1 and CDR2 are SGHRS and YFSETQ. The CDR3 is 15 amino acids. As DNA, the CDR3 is TGCGCCAGCAGCTTGGCCGGCGGGGATAATTCACCCCTCCACTTT. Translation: CASSLAGGDNSPLHF.

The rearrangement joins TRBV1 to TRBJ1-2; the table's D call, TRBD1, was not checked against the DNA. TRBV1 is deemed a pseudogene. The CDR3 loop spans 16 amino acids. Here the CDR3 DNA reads TGCACCAGCAGTCCAACCATCCTTCGGGACAGCTATGGCTACACCTTC. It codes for CTSSPTILRDSYGYTF.

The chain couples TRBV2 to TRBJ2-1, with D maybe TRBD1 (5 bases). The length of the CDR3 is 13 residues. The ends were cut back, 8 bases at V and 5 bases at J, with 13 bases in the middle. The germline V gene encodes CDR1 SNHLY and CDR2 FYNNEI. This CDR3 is CASAPGQNNEQFF. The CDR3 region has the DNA TGTGCCAGCGCTCCAGGGCAGAACAATGAGCAGTTCTTC.